This TCR beta chain was sequenced for a study of cytomegalovirus exposure and HLA in healthy donors (dated by TCRdb to about 2017). About the study as a whole: According to a later analysis, the 120 validation repertoires were produced on the same platform as the 700 or so repertoires of the first cohort. The study aimed to test whether signatures of past pathogen exposure could be identified by cataloging public T cell receptors. In addition to the first cohort of roughly 700 subjects, a separate validation cohort of approximately 120 different subjects was used. The study combined high-throughput TCR immunosequencing, statistical association of individual TCRs with disease status, and machine learning to predict cytomegalovirus infection status. On the study overall, not on this receptor specifically: Most TCR sequences were seen in very few donors, while some public TCRs were found in many individuals. The study gave a list of over 150 TCR beta chains associated with cytomegalovirus. All 120 or so repertoires were used to score co-occurrence in the validation cohort in a later analysis, because that analysis had no HLA typing for the cohort. In vitro tests confirmed that a few of the cytomegalovirus-associated TCR beta chains recognize cytomegalovirus antigens. The classifier was reported to diagnose cytomegalovirus status with high specificity and sensitivity in both the original cohort and the validation cohort. The authors suggested that the approach could potentially be generalized to other disease states and immunological phenotypes. Of the cluster scores, roughly 95% were above 0 in a later analysis, which found that TCRs clustered in the first cohort also tended to co-occur in the 130 or so validation repertoires.

V lost 4 bases and J lost 1 base, and the count of bases not matched to a germline gene is 4. Its CDR3 holds 14 amino acids, cysteine through phenylalanine. Only the CDR3 portion is preserved as DNA: 42 bases, with reading frame beginning at the first base. For CDR1 and CDR2, the germline V gene lists SQVTM and ANQGSEA. Donors formed part of the validation cohort, which comprised some 120 subjects and was distinct from the first cohort of roughly 600 subjects. The library was obtained by the immunoSEQ multiplex PCR assay. Per the original workflow: A statistical classification framework was built for diagnosing cytomegalovirus status from the catalog of TCR beta chain sequences. The immuneACCESS repertoire file appears here via TCRdb, limited to in-frame rearrangements. These files lack a portion of the clones; in checked studies, under half of the deficit traces to unresolved V genes, and the cause of the others is not known. V, J and clone size are those of that table, while D and trimming were read from the DNA. In this sample the table shows about 130,000 clones, roughly 90% of which occur a single time. The ten most abundant clones make up around 3.4% of the sample.

For this clone: Its antigen is currently not known. One base away there is no much larger clone; base qualities are not given.

Rearrangement joined TRBV29-1 to TRBJ1-3; TRBD1 fits 7 bases in the junction. The clonotype originates from a young man in good health and CMV-seronegative. Sample: PBMCs. In nucleotides, the sequence is TGCAGCGTTGGACAGGGAGTATCTGGAAACACCATATATTTT. Its coded protein is CSVGQGVSGNTIYF.